The 20 T cell receptor beta chains below all came from one sample that was sequenced in a study of monozygotic twins with inflammatory bowel disease. No DNA is given; TCRdb re-called the 5' RACE reads and lists each CDR3 protein once. This listing includes about 160,000 distinct CDR3 sequences. The material sequenced was blood. The source is a human donor with ulcerative colitis or Crohn's disease, or a healthy co-twin of an affected twin (not recorded which).

The chain links TRBV20-1 to TRBJ1-4; TCRdb's D gene call, TRBD1, goes unchecked for lack of DNA. CDR3 length: 15 residues. The germline CDR1 and CDR2 sequences are DFQATT and SNEGSKA (reference sequence). The CDR3 here is CSARERQGAQEKLFF.

The chain joins TRBV9 to TRBJ2-7. This CDR3 is 16 amino acids long. Germline V gives CDR1 SGDLS, CDR2 YYNGEE. This CDR3 reads CASSPQRGGSLNEQYF.

V usage is TRBV25-1 and J usage is TRBJ1-6. Germline CDR1 reads MGHDK; CDR2 reads SYGVNS. CDR3 size: 15 residues. Here the CDR3 reads CASSESAWYNSPLHF.

V gene TRBV5-1 combines with J gene TRBJ1-2; TCRdb names TRBD1, which stays unverified in the absence of DNA. CDR1 and CDR2 from the germline V gene are SGHRS and YFSETQ. CDR3 size: 15 residues. The CDR3 protein is CASSLAGTILYGYTF.

The chain employs TRBV25-1 and TRBJ1-1; the D call of TRBD1 rests on TCRdb alone, since no DNA is present to check it. CDR1 is MGHDK and CDR2 is SYGVNS in the germline V gene. CDR3 length: 15 residues. CDR3 region: CASSEPLGAATEAFF.

This rearrangement joins TRBV20-1 to TRBJ2-1. Per germline, CDR1 DFQATT and CDR2 SNEGSKA (reference sequence). The CDR3 extends over 16 amino acids. The CDR3 is CSARLLAGSSYNEQFF.

The chain employs TRBV12-5 and TRBJ2-1; TCRdb indicates TRBD2, and absent DNA this call remains unverified. The CDR3 has 18 amino acids. Looked up from germline, CDR1 is LGHNT and CDR2 is FRNRAP. The CDR3: CASGLVQKAGGPLDEQFF.

The rearrangement links TRBV5-1 to TRBJ1-1; the D call from TCRdb, TRBD1, cannot be confirmed without DNA. The CDR3 spans 15 residues. Germline CDR1 is SGHRS and CDR2 is YFSETQ. The CDR3: CASSLTGTVNTEAFF.

V is TRBV7-3 and J is TRBJ2-1; checking the TCRdb D call of TRBD2 is not possible without DNA. This CDR3 is 15 amino acids long. Germline V gene sequence: CDR1 SGHTA, CDR2 FQGTGA. CDR3: CASSLTRETINEQFF.

The V call is TRBV5-1, the J call TRBJ2-6. Germline V gene lookup returns CDR1 SGHRS and CDR2 YFSETQ. The CDR3 extends over 14 amino acids. The CDR3 spells CASFDSSGANVLTF.

J is TRBJ2-3 and V is TRBV7-9; lacking DNA, the TRBD1 call made by TCRdb goes unchecked. Germline CDR1 and CDR2: SEHNR and FQNEAQ (reference sequence). There are 15 residues in the CDR3. CDR3: CASSLGKQFPVTQYF.

The V call is TRBV18, the J call TRBJ1-3; the D call of TRBD1 rests on TCRdb alone, since no DNA is present to check it. The CDR3 spans 13 residues. Germline V gene lookup returns CDR1 KGHSH and CDR2 LQKENI. CDR3 sequence: CASSPNRGNTIYF.

V and J are TRBV3-1 and TRBJ1-1; the D gene TCRdb calls, TRBD1, cannot be checked with no DNA. From germline, CDR1 is LGHDT and CDR2 YNNKEL (reference sequence). This CDR3 contains 12 residues. CDR3 in amino acids: CASSQRGTEAFF.

J is TRBJ1-4 and V is TRBV5-1; the TRBD1 assignment by TCRdb is unverifiable without DNA. Per the germline V gene, CDR1 is SGHRS and CDR2 is YFSETQ. The CDR3 runs to 13 residues. CDR3: CASSPRQDEKLFF. The variable domain in full, completed from reference TRBV5-1 and TRBJ1-4, reads KAGVTQTPRYLIKTRGQQVTLSCSPISGHRSVSWYQQTPGQGLQFLFEYFSETQRNKGNFPGRFSGRQFSNSRSEMNVSTLELGDSALYLCASSPRQDEKLFFGSGTQLSVL.

The chain recombines TRBV24-1 with TRBJ2-1; TCRdb picks TRBD2, but there is no DNA to check that call. The germline gives CDR1 KGHDR, CDR2 SFDVKD. The CDR3 length is 15 residues. The CDR3 loop is CATSDSSGRYNEQFF.

The chain links TRBV20-1 to TRBJ2-4. This CDR3 is built from 15 residues. The V gene's germline CDR1 is DFQATT and CDR2 SNEGSKA (reference sequence). The CDR3 sequence: CSARAVGLAKNIQYF.

This sequence joins TRBV11-2 and TRBJ2-6; TCRdb proposes TRBD2, but this gene call is untestable without DNA. The germline gives CDR1 SGHAT, CDR2 FQNNGV. The CDR3 consists of 20 residues. The CDR3 region is CASVRGILGRGGSGANVLTF.

The chain carries TRBV6-5 and TRBJ2-1; TCRdb's D call, TRBD2, is unchecked because there is no DNA. In germline, CDR1 is MNHEY, CDR2 SVGAGI. CDR3 size: 16 residues. This CDR3 reads CASSYSLTSGRHEQFF.

The genes are TRBV29-1 and TRBJ2-2; the D gene TCRdb calls, TRBD1, cannot be checked with no DNA. The CDR3 is 15 amino acids. Germline loops: CDR1 SQVTM, CDR2 ANQGSEA. The CDR3 spells CSVERAGLVSGELFF.

This chain joins TRBV11-2 and TRBJ2-7. The CDR3 totals 13 residues. CDR1 is SGHAT and CDR2 is FQNNGV in the germline V gene. The CDR3 spells CASSLEPGYHQYF.